A selection of T cell receptor beta chains follows, all from one sample in a study of T cell responses to AZD1222 COVID-19 vaccine. Repertoires were generated with immunoSEQ multiplex PCR, while TCRdb's copy carries only in-frame clones and drops some. This table has fewer than 150,000 clones, roughly 88% appearing once. The material sequenced was peripheral blood, taken on day 0 of AZD1222 vaccination. These receptors were taken from an adult in good health. The CDR3 runs from the conserved cysteine through the conserved F or W. The D gene is left open where the match is weak. Clone size, where shown, is once, few, many, or a class for clones that have expanded.

d_call: TRBD1
v_call: TRBV18
clone_size: .
j_call: TRBJ1-1
cdr3_aa: CASSAPGQGNTEAFF
cdr3_nt: TGTGCCAGCTCGGCCCCGGGACAGGGAAATACTGAAGCTTTCTTT

d_call: .
v_call: TRBV11-2
clone_size: .
j_call: TRBJ1-6
cdr3_aa: CASSPTDNNSPLHF
cdr3_nt: TGTGCCAGCAGCCCGACCGATAATAATTCACCCCTCCACTTT

d_call: .
v_call: TRBV3-1/TRBV3-2
clone_size: .
j_call: TRBJ2-1
cdr3_aa: CASRAGRYNEQFF
cdr3_nt: TGTGCCAGCAGAGCCGGCCGCTACAATGAGCAGTTCTTC

d_call: .
v_call: TRBV7-2
clone_size: .
j_call: TRBJ2-7
cdr3_aa: CASSPLPAGEQYF
cdr3_nt: TGTGCCAGCAGCCCCCTCCCCGCGGGCGAGCAGTACTTC

d_call: .
v_call: TRBV6-5
clone_size: .
j_call: TRBJ1-2
cdr3_aa: CASRDTGTHYGYTF
cdr3_nt: TGTGCCAGCAGGGATACCGGGACACACTATGGCTACACCTTC

d_call: .
v_call: TRBV9
clone_size: .
j_call: TRBJ1-3
cdr3_aa: CASSLSGGNSGNTIYF
cdr3_nt: TGTGCCAGCAGCTTAAGTGGGGGGAACTCTGGAAACACCATATATTTT

d_call: .
v_call: TRBV6-2/TRBV6-3
clone_size: once
j_call: TRBJ1-5
cdr3_aa: CASSLHPTGYSNQPQHF
cdr3_nt: TGTGCCAGCAGTCTCCATCCGACAGGTTATAGCAATCAGCCCCAGCATTTT

d_call: .
v_call: TRBV7-6
clone_size: .
j_call: TRBJ1-1
cdr3_aa: CASSPTASAYTEAFF
cdr3_nt: TGTGCCAGCAGCCCGACCGCCTCCGCGTACACTGAAGCTTTCTTT

d_call: .
v_call: TRBV19
clone_size: .
j_call: TRBJ1-2
cdr3_aa: CASKKSDTNHGYTF
cdr3_nt: TGTGCCAGTAAGAAGTCGGACACTAACCATGGCTACACCTTC

d_call: .
v_call: TRBV28
clone_size: .
j_call: TRBJ2-3
cdr3_aa: CASSLEGGRATDTQYF
cdr3_nt: TGTGCCAGCAGTTTGGAGGGGGGCAGGGCTACAGATACGCAGTATTTT

d_call: .
v_call: TRBV3-1/TRBV3-2
clone_size: .
j_call: TRBJ1-2
cdr3_aa: CASAVGGAIEYGYTF
cdr3_nt: TGTGCCAGCGCGGTCGGTGGGGCAATTGAATATGGCTACACCTTC

d_call: .
v_call: TRBV3-1/TRBV3-2
clone_size: once
j_call: TRBJ2-7
cdr3_aa: CASSQGPFVNEQYF
cdr3_nt: TGTGCCAGCAGCCAAGGTCCGTTTGTAAACGAGCAGTACTTC

d_call: .
v_call: TRBV7-2
clone_size: once
j_call: TRBJ1-1
cdr3_aa: CASSAMTGNTEAFF
cdr3_nt: TGTGCCAGCAGCGCAATGACAGGGAACACTGAAGCTTTCTTT

d_call: .
v_call: TRBV9
clone_size: .
j_call: TRBJ2-2
cdr3_aa: CASSVVSTGELFF
cdr3_nt: TGTGCCAGCAGCGTAGTGAGCACCGGGGAGCTGTTTTTT

d_call: .
v_call: TRBV7-2
clone_size: .
j_call: TRBJ2-1
cdr3_aa: CASSSRVTGSDEQFF
cdr3_nt: TGTGCCAGCAGCTCCCGAGTAACAGGGAGCGATGAGCAGTTCTTC

d_call: TRBD1
v_call: TRBV11-2
clone_size: .
j_call: TRBJ2-7
cdr3_aa: CASSYNGGTGYEQYF
cdr3_nt: TGTGCCAGCAGCTATAACGGCGGGACAGGCTACGAGCAGTACTTC

d_call: .
v_call: TRBV4-3
clone_size: .
j_call: TRBJ2-2
cdr3_aa: CASSQGMWDTGELFF
cdr3_nt: TGCGCCAGCAGCCAAGGGATGTGGGACACCGGGGAGCTGTTTTTT

d_call: TRBD1
v_call: TRBV29-1
clone_size: few
j_call: TRBJ2-7
cdr3_aa: CSVDGQGTYEQYF
cdr3_nt: TGCAGCGTGGACGGACAGGGAACTTACGAGCAGTACTTC

d_call: .
v_call: TRBV2
clone_size: .
j_call: TRBJ1-1
cdr3_aa: CASSDTGTGEAFF
cdr3_nt: TGTGCCAGCAGTGATACAGGGACCGGTGAAGCTTTCTTT

d_call: .
v_call: TRBV4-1
clone_size: .
j_call: TRBJ1-5
cdr3_aa: CASSHDRFNQPQHF
cdr3_nt: TGCGCCAGCAGCCACGACAGGTTCAATCAGCCCCAGCATTTT

d_call: .
v_call: TRBV7-3
clone_size: few
j_call: TRBJ2-6
cdr3_aa: CASSLETAGANVLTF
cdr3_nt: TGTGCCAGCAGCTTAGAGACAGCGGGGGCCAACGTCCTGACTTTC

d_call: .
v_call: TRBV27
clone_size: .
j_call: TRBJ1-2
cdr3_aa: CASSRGTRANYGYTF
cdr3_nt: TGTGCCAGCAGTAGAGGGACAAGAGCTAACTATGGCTACACCTTC

d_call: .
v_call: TRBV5-1
clone_size: .
j_call: TRBJ1-6
cdr3_aa: CASSPAPPRASSPLHF
cdr3_nt: TGCGCCAGCAGCCCCGCGCCCCCCAGGGCTAGTTCACCCCTCCACTTT

d_call: .
v_call: TRBV4-1
clone_size: .
j_call: TRBJ1-2
cdr3_aa: CASSNGGTRSGYTF
cdr3_nt: TGCGCCAGCAGCAACGGAGGGACCCGCAGTGGCTACACCTTC

d_call: .
v_call: TRBV4-3
clone_size: .
j_call: TRBJ1-3
cdr3_aa: CASSQDEGVGNTIYF
cdr3_nt: TGCGCCAGCAGCCAAGATGAGGGAGTCGGAAACACCATATATTTT

d_call: .
v_call: TRBV4-2
clone_size: .
j_call: TRBJ1-2
cdr3_aa: CASSQDPGKGDGYTF
cdr3_nt: TGTGCCAGCAGCCAAGATCCGGGCAAAGGAGATGGCTACACCTTC

d_call: TRBD1
v_call: TRBV28
clone_size: .
j_call: TRBJ1-4
cdr3_aa: CASRMTGLTNEKLFF
cdr3_nt: TGTGCCAGCAGGATGACAGGGCTTACTAATGAAAAACTGTTTTTT

d_call: .
v_call: TRBV7-2
clone_size: .
j_call: TRBJ1-6
cdr3_aa: CASSLDVGPALHF
cdr3_nt: TGTGCCAGCAGCTTAGATGTGGGTCCGGCCCTCCACTTT

d_call: .
v_call: TRBV9
clone_size: few
j_call: TRBJ1-5
cdr3_aa: CASSAGGPNSNQPQHF
cdr3_nt: TGTGCCAGCAGCGCGGGGGGTCCAAATAGCAATCAGCCCCAGCATTTT

d_call: TRBD2
v_call: TRBV5-8
clone_size: .
j_call: TRBJ2-3
cdr3_aa: CASSGGLAGRTDTQYF
cdr3_nt: TGTGCCAGCAGCGGGGGACTAGCGGGGCGCACAGATACGCAGTATTTT

d_call: .
v_call: TRBV19
clone_size: once
j_call: TRBJ1-1
cdr3_aa: CASTRRGVNTEAFF
cdr3_nt: TGTGCCAGTACGAGGAGAGGGGTGAACACTGAAGCTTTCTTT

d_call: .
v_call: TRBV5-8
clone_size: once
j_call: TRBJ2-2
cdr3_aa: CASSLTGWTGELFF
cdr3_nt: TGTGCCAGCAGCTTGACAGGGTGGACCGGGGAGCTGTTTTTT

d_call: .
v_call: TRBV5-1
clone_size: .
j_call: TRBJ1-3
cdr3_aa: CASQTGVRGNTIYF
cdr3_nt: TGCGCCAGCCAGACGGGTGTGAGGGGAAACACCATATATTTT

d_call: TRBD1
v_call: TRBV10-3
clone_size: .
j_call: TRBJ2-7
cdr3_aa: CAISYEGTGVHEQYF
cdr3_nt: TGTGCCATCAGTTACGAGGGGACAGGGGTGCACGAGCAGTACTTC

d_call: TRBD2
v_call: TRBV7-9
clone_size: .
j_call: TRBJ2-5
cdr3_aa: CASSFGGTETQYF
cdr3_nt: TGTGCCAGCAGCTTCGGGGGGACGGAGACCCAGTACTTC

d_call: TRBD2
v_call: TRBV27
clone_size: once
j_call: TRBJ2-6
cdr3_aa: CASSRLAGGPGFGANVLTF
cdr3_nt: TGTGCCAGCAGTAGGCTAGCGGGGGGGCCGGGATTTGGGGCCAACGTCCTGACTTTC

d_call: .
v_call: TRBV24-1
clone_size: .
j_call: TRBJ1-1
cdr3_aa: CATSDLPPRWRHSMNTEAFF
cdr3_nt: TGTGCCACCAGTGATTTGCCTCCCCGTTGGCGCCACTCTATGAACACTGAAGCTTTCTTT

d_call: .
v_call: TRBV7-9
clone_size: .
j_call: TRBJ1-4
cdr3_aa: CASSQGIANEKLFF
cdr3_nt: TGTGCCAGCAGCCAGGGAATAGCTAATGAAAAACTGTTTTTT

d_call: TRBD1
v_call: TRBV28
clone_size: .
j_call: TRBJ1-5
cdr3_aa: CASRGQGNQPQHF
cdr3_nt: TGTGCCAGCAGAGGACAGGGAAATCAGCCCCAGCATTTT

d_call: .
v_call: TRBV2
clone_size: .
j_call: TRBJ1-1
cdr3_aa: CASSVGGSNTEAFF
cdr3_nt: TGTGCCAGCAGTGTGGGCGGCTCGAACACTGAAGCTTTCTTT

d_call: TRBD1
v_call: TRBV9
clone_size: few
j_call: TRBJ2-7
cdr3_aa: CASSVATGGLYEQYF
cdr3_nt: TGTGCCAGCAGCGTAGCTACAGGGGGCCTTTACGAGCAGTACTTC

d_call: .
v_call: TRBV19
clone_size: .
j_call: TRBJ1-5
cdr3_aa: CASSIFPGNQPQHF
cdr3_nt: TGTGCCAGTAGTATATTCCCAGGAAATCAGCCCCAGCATTTT

d_call: .
v_call: TRBV29-1
clone_size: few
j_call: TRBJ2-7
cdr3_aa: CSVELNDYEQYF
cdr3_nt: TGCAGCGTTGAATTGAACGACTACGAGCAGTACTTC

d_call: .
v_call: TRBV7-9
clone_size: .
j_call: TRBJ2-7
cdr3_aa: CASSLVSSYEQYF
cdr3_nt: TGTGCCAGCAGCTTAGTCAGCTCCTACGAGCAGTACTTC

d_call: .
v_call: TRBV7-9
clone_size: .
j_call: TRBJ2-5
cdr3_aa: CASSSSGTTEETQYF
cdr3_nt: TGTGCCAGCAGCTCTTCCGGGACCACGGAAGAGACCCAGTACTTC

d_call: .
v_call: TRBV3-1/TRBV3-2
clone_size: .
j_call: TRBJ2-2
cdr3_aa: CAFRGTGELFF
cdr3_nt: TGTGCCTTTAGGGGCACCGGGGAGCTGTTTTTT

d_call: .
v_call: TRBV7-2
clone_size: .
j_call: TRBJ1-1
cdr3_aa: CASSLAWPSEAFF
cdr3_nt: TGTGCCAGCAGCTTAGCTTGGCCCTCTGAAGCTTTCTTT

d_call: TRBD1
v_call: TRBV28
clone_size: .
j_call: TRBJ2-7
cdr3_aa: CASSQPGQGAYEQYF
cdr3_nt: TGTGCCAGCAGTCAACCGGGACAGGGGGCCTACGAGCAGTACTTC

d_call: .
v_call: TRBV6-1
clone_size: .
j_call: TRBJ1-1
cdr3_aa: CASSEIVGGTEAFF
cdr3_nt: TGTGCCAGCAGTGAAATAGTAGGGGGCACTGAAGCTTTCTTT

d_call: TRBD1
v_call: TRBV18
clone_size: .
j_call: TRBJ1-4
cdr3_aa: CASSATGNEKLFF
cdr3_nt: TGTGCCAGCTCTGCGACAGGGAATGAAAAACTGTTTTTT

d_call: .
v_call: TRBV28
clone_size: .
j_call: TRBJ1-6
cdr3_aa: CASGEGGSYNSPLHF
cdr3_nt: TGTGCCAGCGGGGAGGGAGGGTCCTATAATTCACCCCTCCACTTT

d_call: .
v_call: TRBV15
clone_size: few
j_call: TRBJ1-1
cdr3_aa: CATSGRPTGLNTEAFF
cdr3_nt: TGTGCCACCAGCGGCCGTCCGACGGGCTTGAACACTGAAGCTTTCTTT

d_call: .
v_call: TRBV19
clone_size: .
j_call: TRBJ2-3
cdr3_aa: CASSIRTSGADTQYF
cdr3_nt: TGTGCCAGTAGTATCCGGACTTCCGGGGCAGATACGCAGTATTTT

d_call: TRBD2
v_call: TRBV28
clone_size: .
j_call: TRBJ2-5
cdr3_aa: CASRKPLAGGWETQYF
cdr3_nt: TGTGCCAGCAGAAAACCATTAGCGGGGGGTTGGGAGACCCAGTACTTC

d_call: .
v_call: TRBV9
clone_size: .
j_call: TRBJ2-2
cdr3_aa: CASSESGSYTGELFF
cdr3_nt: TGTGCCAGCAGCGAAAGCGGGTCTTACACCGGGGAGCTGTTTTTT

d_call: TRBD1
v_call: TRBV9
clone_size: few
j_call: TRBJ2-3
cdr3_aa: CASSDGQGPRENTDTQYF
cdr3_nt: TGTGCCAGCAGCGACGGACAGGGTCCCCGAGAGAACACAGATACGCAGTATTTT

d_call: .
v_call: TRBV7-7
clone_size: .
j_call: TRBJ2-2
cdr3_aa: CASSPPTGELFF
cdr3_nt: TGTGCCAGCAGCCCTCCCACGGGGGAGCTGTTTTTT

d_call: TRBD1
v_call: TRBV7-6
clone_size: once
j_call: TRBJ1-4
cdr3_aa: CASSSTGVGEKLFF
cdr3_nt: TGTGCCAGCAGCTCGACAGGGGTCGGTGAAAAACTGTTTTTT

d_call: .
v_call: TRBV4-2
clone_size: .
j_call: TRBJ1-2
cdr3_aa: CASSQDVRGVDYGYTF
cdr3_nt: TGTGCCAGCAGCCAAGACGTGAGGGGGGTCGACTATGGCTACACCTTC

d_call: TRBD2
v_call: TRBV19
clone_size: few
j_call: TRBJ2-2
cdr3_aa: CARNLPGLVPGELFF
cdr3_nt: TGTGCCAGGAACTTACCGGGACTAGTCCCCGGGGAGCTGTTTTTT